These T cell receptor beta chains were read from a single sample in a study of CD8 T cells in Susac syndrome. TCRdb redid the calling of the immunoSEQ multiplex PCR reads with MiXCR, one entry per CDR3 protein. The sample contains roughly 250,000 distinct CDR3 sequences, 95% to 97% of which appear only once. The specimen sequenced was CD4+ T cells from PBMCs. The receptor set was obtained from a human donor with Susac syndrome. CDR3s include the opening cysteine and the closing phenylalanine or tryptophan. D genes are given only for firm matches. Clone size, where shown, is once, few, many, or a class for clones that have expanded.

J,V,D,size,CDR3,DNA
TRBJ2-1,TRBV2,-,-,CASSPGTTSLF,TGTGCCAGCAGTCCCGGGACCACCTCACTCTTC
TRBJ1-2,TRBV30,-,-,CAWKGSDYGYTF,TGTGCCTGGAAAGGGTCTGATTATGGCTACACCTTC
TRBJ2-1,TRBV25-1,TRBD2,-,CASSQKSSGIPNEQFF,TGTGCCAGCAGTCAAAAATCTAGCGGGATCCCCAATGAGCAGTTCTTC
TRBJ1-3,TRBV20-1,-,-,CSARGGASTRNTIYF,TGCAGTGCTAGAGGCGGGGCTTCCACGAGAAACACCATATATTTT
TRBJ2-5,TRBV7-2,TRBD1,-,CASSTRTGPPETQYF,TGTGCCAGCAGCACCCGGACAGGCCCCCCAGAGACCCAGTACTTC
TRBJ1-1,TRBV18,-,-,CASSPRAYTEAFF,TGTGCCAGCTCACCAAGAGCCTACACTGAAGCTTTCTTT
TRBJ1-1,TRBV7-9,-,-,CASSLAFSVGAGTEAFF,TGTGCCAGCAGCTTAGCATTTTCAGTTGGCGCGGGCACTGAAGCTTTCTTT
TRBJ1-5,TRBV20-1,-,-,CSAGQGVNDRPQHF,TGCAGTGCCGGCCAAGGGGTAAATGACCGGCCCCAGCATTTT
TRBJ1-1,TRBV30,TRBD1,once,CAWRGQTGQGNTEAFF,TGTGCCTGGAGGGGGCAAACGGGACAGGGGAACACTGAAGCTTTCTTT
TRBJ2-4,TRBV30,TRBD2,-,CALTGLAGGRGIQYF,TGTGCCTTAACGGGACTAGCGGGAGGCCGGGGCATTCAGTACTTC
TRBJ2-7,TRBV7-9,TRBD2,-,CATRSSGTYEQYF,TGTGCCACCCGGTCTAGCGGCACCTACGAGCAGTACTTC
TRBJ2-3,TRBV20-1,TRBD2,-,CSARREETDTQYF,TGCAGTGCTAGACGGGAGGAGACAGATACGCAGTATTTT
TRBJ2-3,TRBV30,-,-,CAWSRTDTQYF,TGTGCCTGGAGTCGAACAGATACGCAGTATTTT
TRBJ1-2,TRBV12-3/TRBV12-4,TRBD1,-,CASSLWLGQGEEGTGYTF,TGTGCCAGCAGTTTATGGCTGGGACAGGGAGAGGAGGGGACCGGCTACACCTTC
TRBJ1-5,TRBV6-2/TRBV6-3,-,once,CASSYGGSQHF,TGTGCCAGCAGTTACGGGGGGTCCCAGCATTTT
TRBJ1-2,TRBV4-1,TRBD1,-,CASSQDGRGAYGYTF,TGCGCCAGCAGCCAAGACGGCAGGGGGGCCTATGGCTACACCTTC
TRBJ2-5,TRBV7-6,-,-,CASSLVATPETQYF,TGTGCCAGCAGCTTAGTGGCGACCCCCGAGACCCAGTACTTC
TRBJ1-2,TRBV6-5,TRBD1,once,CASSAGQPFYGYTF,TGTGCCAGCAGTGCGGGACAGCCTTTCTATGGCTACACCTTC
TRBJ2-7,TRBV7-9,TRBD2,-,CASSHSGRGRVKNEQYF,TGTGCCAGCAGCCACTCGGGCCGCGGGAGAGTGAAAAACGAGCAGTACTTC
TRBJ2-7,TRBV6-6,-,-,CASSYPPIRGHEQYF,TGTGCCAGCAGTTATCCCCCCATCCGGGGTCACGAGCAGTACTTC
TRBJ1-1,TRBV15,TRBD1,-,CATSRQGGDTEAFF,TGTGCCACCAGCAGACAGGGGGGGGACACTGAAGCTTTCTTT
TRBJ1-1,TRBV9,TRBD1,-,CASSTSGTGGTEAFF,TGTGCCAGCAGCACCTCCGGGACAGGGGGCACTGAAGCTTTCTTT